This entry concerns a single T cell receptor beta chain. The source of the sample is a study of blood T cell repertoires in COVID-19. Overall study context: The United States, Italy and Spain provided the acute and convalescent COVID-19 samples. The analysed material was cDNA or gDNA that came from T cells, B-cell-depleted T cells, or PBMCs.

Donors were grouped by their self-reported clinical history. The CDR3 is 15 residues long. Trimming cost V 0 bases and J 0 bases, with 8 bases left between them. The germline CDR1 and CDR2 sequences are SGHRS and YFSETQ. The assay was immunoSEQ multiplex PCR, and TCRdb's table has in-frame clones only and misses some. Of about 310,000 clones detected, about nine tenths appear once; the ten largest clones hold 8% to 9%. This clonotype was sampled from a woman in her late teens or twenties who had recovered from COVID-19. This rearrangement joins TRBV5-1 to TRBJ2-3, with D possibly TRBD2 on 5 matching bases. The sample was PBMCs or T cells enriched from blood (not recorded which). In nucleotides, the CDR3 is TGCGCCAGCAGCTTGGACGGCGGGAGCACAGATACGCAGTATTTT. The encoded protein is CASSLDGGSTDTQYF.